A single sample gave rise to the 8 T cell receptor beta chains below, sequenced in a study of CD8 T cells in ankylosing spondylitis (TCRdb year 2017). Their target antigens are unknown. Summary of the overall study and its limitations: A TCR beta motif of about eight highly homologous amino acid variants appeared characteristic of blood from ankylosing spondylitis patients.

The protocol used for the library was 5' RACE. TCRdb shows the sequencer as Illumina HiSeq 2500. Using fastp at Q25 and MiXCR, TCRdb reprocessed the public reads and kept productive beta chains. Each entry merges the rows of one CDR3 protein and shows their most common DNA and genes. The sample yields around 490,000 distinct CDR3 sequences; about 5.7% were counted once. The ten biggest clones cover around 3.5% of the sample. The sample taken for sequencing was blood, either unsorted or a sorted T cell fraction (not recorded which). Receptors originate from a male donor with ankylosing spondylitis.

This clonotype occurred many times. The chain recombines TRBV6-5 with TRBJ1-2; D gene uncertain. The V and J ends lost 0 bases and 0 bases respectively, with 8 bases between them. The CDR3 extends over 15 amino acids. CDR1 is MNHEY, CDR2 SVGAGI, per germline. The CDR3 protein is CASSYSGKSNYGYTF. DNA of the CDR3: TGTGCCAGCAGTTACTCCGGGAAATCTAACTATGGCTACACCTTC.

The rearrangement joins TRBV11-2 to TRBJ2-2; no clear D gene. CDR1 is SGHAT and CDR2 is FQNNGV in the germline V gene. The ends were cut back, 5 bases at V and 7 bases at J, with 8 bases in the middle. This CDR3 comprises 12 residues. CDR3 nucleotide sequence: TGTGCCAGCAGCCCAATCGGCGGGGAGCTGTTTTTT. Translating gives CASSPIGGELFF.

There are many counts of this clonotype. The gene calls are TRBV9 and TRBJ1-4; D possibly corresponds to TRBD1 (5 bases). This CDR3 has 15 residues. Germline CDR1 is SGDLS and CDR2 is YYNGEE. V lost 3 bases and J 3 bases, leaving 12 bases between the germline ends. The CDR3 spells CASSGPGSANEKLFF. CDR3 bases: TGTGCCAGCAGCGGACCAGGGTCTGCTAATGAAAAACTGTTTTTT.

This clonotype was observed many times. The rearrangement joins TRBV7-9 to TRBJ2-7; 11 positions agree with TRBD2. Germline assignment: CDR1 SEHNR and CDR2 FQNEAQ (reference sequence). This CDR3 comprises 14 residues. V dropped 4 bases and J dropped 2; count of bases not matched to a gene: 1. CDR3 residues: CASSSGLAAYEQYF. In DNA, the CDR3 is TGTGCCAGCAGCTCGGGACTAGCGGCCTACGAGCAGTACTTC.

This clonotype was seen at least ten times. The V gene is TRBV24-1, the J gene TRBJ2-1; TRBD1 agrees at 8 bases. CDR1 and CDR2 from the germline V gene are KGHDR and SFDVKD. The V and J ends lost 0 bases and 6 bases, in that order; junction bases with no gene match: 6. The CDR3 sequence is 16 residues long. Written as DNA, the CDR3 is TGTGCCACCAGTGATTTGCACAGGGGGAACCCCAATGAGCAGTTCTTC. This gives the protein CATSDLHRGNPNEQFF.

This clonotype was observed a handful of times. This chain uses TRBV5-1 with TRBJ2-7, with 7 bases that match TRBD2. Per the germline V gene, CDR1 is SGHRS and CDR2 is YFSETQ. This CDR3 is 13 amino acids long. V gave up 1 base and J gave up 7 bases; unmatched junction bases: 5. The DNA of the CDR3 is TGCGCCAGCAGCTTGTATATAGCGGGTGAGCAGTACTTC. Encoded protein: CASSLYIAGEQYF.

This clonotype was detected only a few times. The J gene is TRBJ2-7, the V gene TRBV7-2; a weak D match, TRBD2 (5 bases). V lost 4 bases and J 4 bases, leaving 14 bases between the germline ends. The germline V gene encodes CDR1 SGHTA and CDR2 FQGNSA. This CDR3 contains 14 residues. The CDR3 sequence: CASSSEAAYYEQYF. The CDR3 DNA reads as TGTGCCAGCAGCTCGGAAGCGGCTTATTACGAGCAGTACTTC.

This clonotype was detected ten times or more. This chain connects TRBV29-1 to TRBJ2-7; 10 bases are a match to TRBD2. With V trimmed by 7 bases and J by 0 bases, 15 bases remained unmatched. This CDR3 spans 17 amino acids. Germline-derived CDR1 and CDR2 are SQVTM and ANQGSEA. CDR3 loop: CSAKGQLAGGSSYEQYF. CDR3 DNA: TGCAGCGCAAAGGGACAGTTAGCGGGGGGAAGCTCCTACGAGCAGTACTTC.